These 23 T cell receptor beta chains were sequenced from one sample in a study of cytomegalovirus exposure and HLA in healthy donors. The PCR ran on 60 Vbeta and 13 Jbeta primers. Libraries were prepared by immunoSEQ multiplex PCR; TCRdb keeps only in-frame clonotypes and omits some of them. The sample lists under 150,000 clones; roughly 80% were seen once. What was sequenced was PBMCs. These receptors originate from a woman in her 30s in good health and CMV-seropositive.

The chain couples TRBV2 to TRBJ1-2; a possible D gene is TRBD1 (5 bases). Germline-derived CDR1 and CDR2 are SNHLY and FYNNEI. V gave up 3 bases and J gave up 5 bases, with 13 bases separating them. The CDR3 spans 14 residues. The DNA for the CDR3 is TGTGCCAGCAGTGAGTGGGGGGATGGTTATGGCTACACCTTC. Amino acids: CASSEWGDGYGYTF. Full variable domain (outside the CDR3, taken from reference TRBV2 and TRBJ1-2): EPEVTQTPSHQVTQMGQEVILRCVPISNHLYFYWYRQILGQKVEFLVSFYNNEISEKSEIFDDQFSVERPDGSNFTLKIRSTKLEDSAMYFCASSEWGDGYGYTFGSGTRLTVV.

The chain joins TRBV6-1 to TRBJ2-3; 9 nucleotides line up with TRBD1. CDR3 length: 15 amino acids. V lost 7 bases to trimming and J lost 0 bases; unmatched junction nucleotides: 5. The germline CDR1 and CDR2 sequences are MNHNS and SASEGT. The CDR3 is CASITGTGSTDTQYF. The CDR3 nucleotides are TGTGCCAGCATAACTGGGACAGGGAGCACAGATACGCAGTATTTT.

The V call is TRBV18, the J call TRBJ1-6; a weak D match, TRBD1 (5 bases). Trimming shortened V by 3 bases and J by 9 bases, and 15 bases separated the two germline ends. This CDR3 contains 15 residues. Germline assignment: CDR1 KGHSH and CDR2 LQKENI. The CDR3 nucleotides read TGTGCCAGCTCACCTAAGGGGTCCTTGGGTTCACCCCTCCACTTT. The encoded protein is CASSPKGSLGSPLHF.

This chain uses TRBV30 with TRBJ1-2; perhaps TRBD1 as D (5 bases). CDR1 is GTSNPN, CDR2 SVGIG, per germline (reference sequence). V lost 0 bases to trimming and J lost 6 bases, with 14 bases between them. The CDR3 sequence is 14 residues long. The CDR3 sequence: CAWSVPAGTNGYTF. CDR3 in DNA: TGTGCCTGGAGTGTACCGGCAGGGACTAATGGCTACACCTTC.

This clone appeared once. The J gene is TRBJ1-3, the V gene TRBV6-5; 8 bases agree with TRBD1. Germline lookup yields CDR1 MNHEY and CDR2 SVGAGI. This CDR3 comprises 15 residues. Germline trimming cut 5 bases from V and 0 bases from J; bases unmatched to any gene: 3. The CDR3 coding sequence is TGTGCCAGCAGTGGACAGGGAAACTCTGGAAACACCATATATTTT. Protein product: CASSGQGNSGNTIYF.

V and J are TRBV18 and TRBJ1-1; possibly TRBD1 for D (5 bases). Germline CDR1 KGHSH, CDR2 LQKENI. Trimming cost V 1 base and J 2 bases, with 8 bases left between them. The CDR3 extends over 14 amino acids. The CDR3 protein is CASSPRDSNTEAFF. The CDR3 coding sequence is TGTGCCAGCTCACCACGAGACAGTAACACTGAAGCTTTCTTT.

Here the CDR3 DNA reads TGCAGCGTTGAATCGCGGACAAACACTGAAGCTTTCTTT. Translation gives CSVESRTNTEAFF. The rearrangement uses TRBV29-1 and TRBJ1-1, with D possibly TRBD1 on 5 matching bases. V lost 2 bases and J lost 2, with 9 bases in between. The CDR3 length is 13 residues. Germline CDR1 is SQVTM and CDR2 is ANQGSEA.

V gene TRBV6-5 combines with J gene TRBJ1-4, with D possibly matching TRBD1 (6 bases). The germline CDR1 and CDR2 sequences are MNHEY and SVGAGI. CDR3 length: 14 residues. V was clipped by 6 bases and J by 5 bases, with 13 bases between them. CDR3 bases: TGTGCCAGCAGATCAAGGGACACCAATGAAAAACTGTTTTTT. Its protein product is CASRSRDTNEKLFF.

This chain joins TRBV18 and TRBJ2-2; TRBD1 agrees at 12 bases. The V gene end was trimmed by 3 bases and the J gene end by 6 bases; junction bases not matched to a gene: 5. Germline V gene data show CDR1 as KGHSH and CDR2 as LQKENI. CDR3 size: 16 residues. The CDR3 sequence: CASSPPGQGAAGELFF. The CDR3 DNA reads TGTGCCAGCTCACCTCCGGGACAGGGGGCGGCCGGGGAGCTGTTTTTT.

The chain employs TRBV11-1 and TRBJ1-3; unclear D gene. This CDR3 has 16 amino acids. Trimming removed 5 bases from V and 0 bases from J, with 14 bases in between. CDR1 and CDR2 from the germline V gene are SGHAT and FQDESV (reference sequence). CDR3 loop: CASSPLELISGNTIYF. Written as DNA, the CDR3 is TGTGCCAGCAGCCCCCTTGAACTGATCTCTGGAAACACCATATATTTT.

CDR3 protein: CASSPRTSSTYEQYF. CDR3 DNA sequence: TGTGCCAGCAGCCCCAGGACTAGCAGCACCTACGAGCAGTACTTC. J is TRBJ2-7 and V is TRBV7-8, with 8 bases fitting TRBD2. J lost 2 bases, V lost 5 bases, and 8 bases had no gene match. The CDR3 has 15 amino acids. Looked up from germline, CDR1 is SGHVS and CDR2 is FQNEAQ.

The chain recombines TRBV11-3 with TRBJ2-6; D is perhaps TRBD2 (7 bases). Per germline, CDR1 SGHNT and CDR2 YENEEA. The V end lost 0 bases, the J end lost 0 bases, and 12 bases lay between the germline ends. This CDR3 is built from 18 residues. The DNA for the CDR3 is TGTGCCAGCAGCTTAGATGGGGGGGCCCCCTCTGGGGCCAACGTCCTGACTTTC. It is translated as CASSLDGGAPSGANVLTF. Based on the CDR3 plus reference TRBV11-3 and TRBJ2-6, the full variable domain is EAGVVQSPRYKIIEKKQPVAFWCNPISGHNTLYWYLQNLGQGPELLIRYENEEAVDDSQLPKDRFSAERLKGVDSTLKIQPAELGDSAVYLCASSLDGGAPSGANVLTFGAGSRLTVL.

The V call is TRBV9, the J call TRBJ2-5; 10 nucleotides line up with TRBD2. The CDR3 is made up of 16 amino acids. With V trimmed by 1 base and J by 5 bases, 8 bases remained unmatched. Germline V CDR1 and CDR2: SGDLS, YYNGEE. Here the CDR3 reads CASSVISGGAQETQYF. The DNA of the CDR3 is TGTGCCAGCAGCGTAATCAGCGGGGGGGCGCAGGAGACCCAGTACTTC. The full variable domain, in which reference TRBV9 and TRBJ2-5 provide the parts outside the CDR3, is DSGVTQTPKHLITATGQRVTLRCSPRSGDLSVYWYQQSLDQGLQFLIQYYNGEERAKGNILERFSAQQFPDLHSELNLSSLELGDSALYFCASSVISGGAQETQYFGPGTRLLVL.

With regard to this clone: This sample includes further DNA sequences coding for the same CDR3. This sequence joins TRBV6-5 and TRBJ2-7, with D maybe TRBD2 (6 bases). Germline values: CDR1 MNHEY, CDR2 SVGAGI. CDR3 size: 13 residues. With 5 bases removed from V and 3 bases from J, the gap between germline ends came to 11 bases. CDR3 in DNA: TGTGCCAGCAGTGAAGTGGGAGGCTACGAGCAGTACTTC. The encoded protein is CASSEVGGYEQYF.

The V gene is TRBV5-1, the J gene TRBJ2-7; tentative D call: TRBD1 (6 bases). The V and J ends lost 0 bases and 2 bases respectively, with 12 bases between them. The CDR3 length is 15 residues. CDR1 is SGHRS and CDR2 is YFSETQ in the germline V gene. CDR3 DNA sequence: TGCGCCAGCAGCTTGGAGCAGGGGAGAGCCTACGAGCAGTACTTC. Protein: CASSLEQGRAYEQYF.

The rearrangement uses TRBV18 and TRBJ1-2, with 8 positions matching TRBD1. V dropped 0 bases and J dropped 6; count of bases not matched to a gene: 6. The germline V gene has CDR1 KGHSH and CDR2 LQKENI. There are 15 residues in the CDR3. The CDR3 is CASSPPSSGGNGYTF. Here the CDR3 DNA reads TGTGCCAGCTCACCACCGAGTTCAGGGGGCAATGGCTACACCTTC.

The chain joins TRBV6-5 to TRBJ2-2, with 8 bases aligning to TRBD2. This CDR3 is 16 amino acids long. Germline CDR1 and CDR2: MNHEY and SVGAGI. V dropped 2 bases and J dropped 7; count of bases not matched to a gene: 9. CDR3 sequence: CASSYSAGGGGGELFF. The DNA of the CDR3 is TGTGCCAGCAGTTACAGTGCGGGAGGTGGGGGCGGGGAGCTGTTTTTT.

The V call is TRBV7-9, the J call TRBJ1-2, with D tentatively TRBD1 (6 bases). Trimming stripped 7 bases from V and 6 bases from J, with 21 bases between. Per germline, CDR1 SEHNR and CDR2 FQNEAQ (reference sequence). This CDR3 has 15 amino acids. Written as DNA, the CDR3 is TGTGCCAGCACCATAATTTCAGGGGAGCCTCATGGCTACACCTTC. Translated, it gives CASTIISGEPHGYTF.

This clone was found a few times. This chain joins TRBV7-6 and TRBJ1-1, with D possibly being TRBD1 (5 bases). The CDR3 consists of 14 residues. With 1 base removed from V and 5 bases from J, the gap between germline ends came to 11 bases. Per the germline V gene, CDR1 is SGHVS and CDR2 is FNYEAQ. CDR3 in DNA: TGTGCCAGCAGCTTAGAGCAGGGTACGACTGAAGCTTTCTTT. It encodes CASSLEQGTTEAFF.

This sequence joins TRBV11-2 and TRBJ2-1; maybe TRBD2 (6 bases). This CDR3 region has 15 residues. The ends were cut back, 0 bases at V and 3 bases at J, with 9 bases in the middle. CDR1 is SGHAT, CDR2 FQNNGV, per germline. The CDR3 coding sequence is TGTGCCAGCAGCTTAGATCTAGCGAACTACAATGAGCAGTTCTTC. This encodes CASSLDLANYNEQFF.

V is TRBV10-3 and J is TRBJ1-1, with D tentatively TRBD1 (5 bases). CDR1 is ENHRY, CDR2 SYGVKD, per germline. CDR3 length equals 16 residues. Trimming took 3 bases from V and 2 from J, leaving 16 bases between them. For the CDR3, the DNA is TGTGCCATCAGTGATAGGGGCGGGGAAAGTAACACTGAAGCTTTCTTT. Translating it yields CAISDRGGESNTEAFF.

This chain joins TRBV4-1 and TRBJ2-3, with 11 positions matching TRBD2. Unmatched junction bases numbered 5, after V lost 2 bases and J lost 7 bases. This CDR3 spans 15 amino acids. Germline loops: CDR1 MGHRA, CDR2 YSYEKL. In DNA, the CDR3 is TGCGCCAGCAGCCAACTAGCGGGAGGCCGGTATACGCAGTATTTT. Amino acid sequence: CASSQLAGGRYTQYF.

In its sample, this clone was seen a few times. The chain links TRBV6-5 to TRBJ1-2; 8 bases map to TRBD1. The CDR3 spans 14 residues. From germline, CDR1 is MNHEY and CDR2 SVGAGI. Trimming took 5 bases from V and 4 from J; bases not matched to a gene: 6. The CDR3: CASSGQGQAYGYTF. The CDR3 bases are TGTGCCAGCAGTGGGCAGGGACAGGCCTATGGCTACACCTTC.